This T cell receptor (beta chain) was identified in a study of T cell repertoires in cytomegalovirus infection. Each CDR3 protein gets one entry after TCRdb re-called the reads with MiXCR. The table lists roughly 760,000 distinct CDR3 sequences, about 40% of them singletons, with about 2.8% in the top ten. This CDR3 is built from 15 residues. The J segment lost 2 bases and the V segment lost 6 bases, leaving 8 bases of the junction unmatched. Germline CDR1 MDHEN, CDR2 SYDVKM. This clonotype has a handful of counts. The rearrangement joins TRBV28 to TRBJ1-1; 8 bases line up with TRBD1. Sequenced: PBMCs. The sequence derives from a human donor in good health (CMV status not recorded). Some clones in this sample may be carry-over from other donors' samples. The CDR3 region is CASRYPGQVNTEAFF. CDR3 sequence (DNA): TGTGCCAGCAGATATCCGGGACAGGTTAACACTGAAGCTTTCTTT.